This T cell receptor beta chain stems from a study of Ad26.COV2.S vaccination and SARS-CoV-2 variants. Study-level information: Donor was assigned to the Ad26.COV2.S arm of trial COV1001.

Treatment defined: some 20 received Ad26.COV2.S at low or high dose, single or two shots; several received placebo; per-sample allocation not given. Sampling occurred on day 63 after the first vaccine or placebo injection. Ad26.COV2.S expressed prefusion-stabilized spike from the original Wuhan strain. Sequenced by immunoSEQ multiplex PCR; TCRdb stores in-frame clones only, minus some. Among approximately 300,000 clones, 70% to 90% were seen once, and the ten largest hold roughly 1.9%. The germline V gene has CDR1 LGHNT and CDR2 FRNRAP. Trimming shortened V by 8 bases and J by 2 bases, and 8 bases separated the two germline ends. The CDR3 contains 12 residues.

The chain links TRBV12-5 to TRBJ2-3; D remains ambiguous. The sequenced sample was peripheral blood, obtained in a trial of Ad26.COV2.S vaccine versus placebo. This TCR was recovered from a person between 18 and 59 years old who received the Ad26.COV2.S COVID-19 vaccine or a placebo. The DNA of the CDR3 is TGTGCTAGTAGGAGCGCCACAGATACGCAGTATTTT. Encoded protein: CASRSATDTQYF.